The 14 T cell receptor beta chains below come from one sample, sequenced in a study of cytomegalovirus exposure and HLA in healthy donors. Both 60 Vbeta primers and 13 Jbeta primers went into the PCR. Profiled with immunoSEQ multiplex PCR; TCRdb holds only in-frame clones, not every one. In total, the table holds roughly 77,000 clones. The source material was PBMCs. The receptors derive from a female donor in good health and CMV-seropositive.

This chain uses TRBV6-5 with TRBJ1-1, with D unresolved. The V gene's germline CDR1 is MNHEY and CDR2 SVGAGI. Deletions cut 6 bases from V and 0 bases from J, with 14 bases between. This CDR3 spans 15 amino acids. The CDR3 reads CASRMQARMNTEAFF. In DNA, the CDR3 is TGTGCCAGCAGGATGCAAGCCCGCATGAACACTGAAGCTTTCTTT.

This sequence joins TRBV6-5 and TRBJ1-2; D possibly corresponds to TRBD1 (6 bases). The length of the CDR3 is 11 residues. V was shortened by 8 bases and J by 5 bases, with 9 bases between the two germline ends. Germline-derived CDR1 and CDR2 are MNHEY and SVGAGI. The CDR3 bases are TGTGCCAGCGGGCAGGGGTATGGCTACACCTTC. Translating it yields CASGQGYGYTF.

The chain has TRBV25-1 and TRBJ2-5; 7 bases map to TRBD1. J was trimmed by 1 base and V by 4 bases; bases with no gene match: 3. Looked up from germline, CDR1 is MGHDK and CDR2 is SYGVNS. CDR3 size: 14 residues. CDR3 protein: CASSGNRGQETQYF. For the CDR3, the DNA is TGTGCCAGCAGTGGAAACAGGGGCCAAGAGACCCAGTACTTC.

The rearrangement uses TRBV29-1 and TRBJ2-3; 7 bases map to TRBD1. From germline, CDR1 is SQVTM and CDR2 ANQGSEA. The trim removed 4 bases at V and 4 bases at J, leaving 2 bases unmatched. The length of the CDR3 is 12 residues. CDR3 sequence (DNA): TGCAGCGTTGTACAGGGGCCAGATACGCAGTATTTT. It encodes CSVVQGPDTQYF.

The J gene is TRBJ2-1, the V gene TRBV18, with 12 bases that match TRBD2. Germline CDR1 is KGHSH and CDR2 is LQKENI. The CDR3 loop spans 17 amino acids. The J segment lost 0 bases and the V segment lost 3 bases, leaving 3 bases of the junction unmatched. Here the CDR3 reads CASSPKTSGSSYNEQFF. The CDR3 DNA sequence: TGTGCCAGCTCACCTAAGACTAGCGGGAGCTCCTACAATGAGCAGTTCTTC.

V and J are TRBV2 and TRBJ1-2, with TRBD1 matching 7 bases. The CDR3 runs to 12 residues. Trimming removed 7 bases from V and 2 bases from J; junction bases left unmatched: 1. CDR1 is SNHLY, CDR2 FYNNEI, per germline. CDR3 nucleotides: TGTGCCAGCACACAGGGGAACTATGGCTACACCTTC. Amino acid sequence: CASTQGNYGYTF.

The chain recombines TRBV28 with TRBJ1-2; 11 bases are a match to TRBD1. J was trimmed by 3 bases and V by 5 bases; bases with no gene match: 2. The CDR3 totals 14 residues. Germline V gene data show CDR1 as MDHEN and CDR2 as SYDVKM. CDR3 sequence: CASSRTGGYYGYTF. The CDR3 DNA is TGTGCCAGCAGTCGGACAGGGGGCTACTATGGCTACACCTTC.

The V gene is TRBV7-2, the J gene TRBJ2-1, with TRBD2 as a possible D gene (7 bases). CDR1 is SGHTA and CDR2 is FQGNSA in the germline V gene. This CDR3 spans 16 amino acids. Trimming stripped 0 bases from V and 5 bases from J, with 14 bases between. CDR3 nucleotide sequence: TGTGCCAGCAGCTTAGCGGGGGGGCTAAAAAACAATGAGCAGTTCTTC. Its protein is CASSLAGGLKNNEQFF.

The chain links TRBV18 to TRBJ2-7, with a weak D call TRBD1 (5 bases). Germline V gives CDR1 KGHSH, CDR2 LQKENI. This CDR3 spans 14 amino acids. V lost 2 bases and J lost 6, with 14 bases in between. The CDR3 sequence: CASSPGQGVVEQYF. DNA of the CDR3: TGTGCCAGCTCACCAGGCCAGGGCGTAGTCGAGCAGTACTTC.

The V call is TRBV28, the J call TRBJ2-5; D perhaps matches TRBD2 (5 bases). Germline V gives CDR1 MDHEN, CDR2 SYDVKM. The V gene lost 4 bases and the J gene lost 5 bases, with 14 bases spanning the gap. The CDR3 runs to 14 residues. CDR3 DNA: TGTGCCAGCAGTTCGTCGAGAGGGTTTGAGACCCAGTACTTC. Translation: CASSSSRGFETQYF.

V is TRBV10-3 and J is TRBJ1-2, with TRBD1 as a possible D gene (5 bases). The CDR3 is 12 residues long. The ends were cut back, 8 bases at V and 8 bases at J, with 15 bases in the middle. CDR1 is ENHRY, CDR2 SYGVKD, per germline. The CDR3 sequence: CAIAGGTGGYTF. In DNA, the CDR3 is TGTGCCATCGCGGGGGGAACGGGGGGCTACACCTTC.

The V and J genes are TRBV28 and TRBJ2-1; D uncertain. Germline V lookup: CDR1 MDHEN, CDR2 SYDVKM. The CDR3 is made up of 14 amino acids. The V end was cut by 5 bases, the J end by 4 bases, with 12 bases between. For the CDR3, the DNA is TGTGCCAGCAGTCCCCGACAACCTTACAATGAGCAGTTCTTC. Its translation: CASSPRQPYNEQFF.

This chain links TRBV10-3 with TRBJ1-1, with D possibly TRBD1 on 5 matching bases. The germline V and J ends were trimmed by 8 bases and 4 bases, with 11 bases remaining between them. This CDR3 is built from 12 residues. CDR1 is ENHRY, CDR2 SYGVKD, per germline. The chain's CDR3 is CAIGGTSTEAFF. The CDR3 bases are TGTGCCATCGGGGGGACCAGCACTGAAGCTTTCTTT.

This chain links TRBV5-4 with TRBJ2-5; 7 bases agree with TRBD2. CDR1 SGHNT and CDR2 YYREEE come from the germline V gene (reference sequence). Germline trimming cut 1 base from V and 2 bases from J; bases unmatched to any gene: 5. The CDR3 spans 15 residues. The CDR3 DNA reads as TGTGCCAGCAGCTTGACTAGCGACTCTCAAGAGACCCAGTACTTC. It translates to CASSLTSDSQETQYF.